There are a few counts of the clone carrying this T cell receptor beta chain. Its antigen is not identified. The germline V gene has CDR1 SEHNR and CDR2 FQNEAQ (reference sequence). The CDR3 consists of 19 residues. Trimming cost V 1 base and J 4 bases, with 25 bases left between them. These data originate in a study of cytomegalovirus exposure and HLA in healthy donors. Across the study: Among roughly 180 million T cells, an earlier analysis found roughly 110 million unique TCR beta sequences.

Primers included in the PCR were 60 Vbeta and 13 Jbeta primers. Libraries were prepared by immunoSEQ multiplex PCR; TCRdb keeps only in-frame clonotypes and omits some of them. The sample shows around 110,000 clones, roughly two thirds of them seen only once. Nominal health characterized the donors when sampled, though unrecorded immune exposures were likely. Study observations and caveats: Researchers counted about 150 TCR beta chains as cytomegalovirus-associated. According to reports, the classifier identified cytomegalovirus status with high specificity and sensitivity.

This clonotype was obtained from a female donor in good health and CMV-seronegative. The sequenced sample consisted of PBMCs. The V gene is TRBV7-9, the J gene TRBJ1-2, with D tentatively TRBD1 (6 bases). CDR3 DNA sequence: TGTGCCAGCAGCTTAGGGGCCGGACAAGGTCAGGGGACTAGCTATGGCTACACCTTC. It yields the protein CASSLGAGQGQGTSYGYTF. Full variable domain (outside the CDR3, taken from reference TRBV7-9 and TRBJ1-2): DTGVSQNPRHKITKRGQNVTFRCDPISEHNRLYWYRQTLGQGPEFLTYFQNEAQLEKSRLLSDRFSAERPKGSFSTLEIQRTEQGDSAMYLCASSLGAGQGQGTSYGYTFGSGTRLTVV.